This is a list of T cell receptor beta chains from one sample in a study of radiotherapy plus CTLA-4 blockade in lung cancer. Produced via immunoSEQ multiplex PCR; TCRdb's table is partial and in-frame only. The profile shows some 50,000 clones, approximately 76% of them singletons. The input for sequencing was peripheral blood, taken from a patient treated with radiotherapy plus ipilimumab. Receptors originate from a human donor with non-small cell lung cancer who had stable disease on radiotherapy plus ipilimumab. Each CDR3 is given with its conserved first and last residue. A D gene is named only where the DNA matches it firmly. The listing skips clone size in some rows; elsewhere it reads once, few, many or a size class.

j_call | v_call | d_call | clone_size | cdr3_nt | cdr3_aa
TRBJ1-2 | TRBV18 | TRBD1 | . | TGTGCCAGCTCACCCACCGGGACAGGGACCGGTGGTTATGGCTACACCTTC | CASSPTGTGTGGYGYTF
TRBJ1-5 | TRBV12-5 | TRBD1 | . | TGTGCTAGTGGTTCTTCCTCTGGGACAGGGGGTGGCAATCAGCCCCAGCATTTT | CASGSSSGTGGGNQPQHF
TRBJ1-1 | TRBV9 | . | . | TGTGCCAGCAGCGAACAACCGGGAGTCCAGTTTGAAGCTTTCTTT | CASSEQPGVQFEAFF
TRBJ1-1 | TRBV5-1 | . | once | TGCGCCAGCAGCTTGGATGGGGTTGGTGAAGCTTTCTTT | CASSLDGVGEAFF
TRBJ1-3 | TRBV6-1 | . | . | TGTGCCAGCAGTGATGGAGGACATTACTCTGGAAACACCATATATTTT | CASSDGGHYSGNTIYF
TRBJ1-2 | TRBV9 | . | . | TGTGCCAGCAGCGTAGGTCAGGGGTGGACAGCTAACTATGGCTACACCTTC | CASSVGQGWTANYGYTF
TRBJ2-1 | TRBV7-2 | . | . | TGTGCCAGCAGCTTAGATTTCGCGGGTAAGCAGTTCTTC | CASSLDFAGKQFF
TRBJ2-1 | TRBV6-1 | . | . | TGTGCCAGCAGTGGTTACAGGGACCACAATGAGCAGTTCTTC | CASSGYRDHNEQFF
TRBJ1-2 | TRBV28 | . | . | TGTGCCAGCAGACCCCCCCTGCTGTATGGCTACACCTTC | CASRPPLLYGYTF
TRBJ1-5 | TRBV5-6 | . | once | TGTGCCAGCAGCCCTAGACAGGTCGACGGCGATCAGCCCCAGCATTTT | CASSPRQVDGDQPQHF
TRBJ2-1 | TRBV11-2 | TRBD2 | once | TGTGCCAGCAGCTTACCCGGGACTAGCGTGCCTCAGCAGTTCTTC | CASSLPGTSVPQQFF
TRBJ2-1 | TRBV29-1 | TRBD2 | once | TGCAGTATGCCGGGAGAGCGGGAGGGCAATGAGCAGTTCTTC | CSMPGEREGNEQFF
TRBJ1-2 | TRBV10-3 | TRBD1 | . | TGTGCCATTGGAACAGGGGGAAACTATGGCTACACCTTC | CAIGTGGNYGYTF
TRBJ1-3 | TRBV2 | . | . | TGTGCCAGCACCGCGGGGGGGGGTGGAAACACCATATATTTT | CASTAGGGGNTIYF
TRBJ2-5 | TRBV5-1 | TRBD1 | once | TGCGCCAGCAGCAGCGGGACAGGGTTGCAAGAGACCCAGTACTTC | CASSSGTGLQETQYF
TRBJ1-1 | TRBV10-1 | . | . | TGCGCCAGCAGTGAGTCTAAAAGGACAGCTCGTGAAGCTTTCTTT | CASSESKRTAREAFF
TRBJ1-1 | TRBV4-3 | TRBD1 | few | TGCGCCAGCAGCCAAGATCCTCAGGGGGGGAACACTGAAGCTTTCTTT | CASSQDPQGGNTEAFF
TRBJ2-5 | TRBV5-1 | TRBD1 | . | TGCGCCAGCAGCTTGACAGGGGCAGGAAAAGAGACCCAGTACTTC | CASSLTGAGKETQYF